Included here is one T cell receptor beta chain sequence, with context. The sample holds many counts of this clonotype. This receptor's antigen is unknown. The input lacks base qualities; no much larger clone sits a single base away. A case-control design nested within a healthcare worker cohort in London, UK, was used, with weekly nasopharyngeal swab PCR tests and blood sampling performed. Healthcare workers were recruited during the week of the UK lockdown, between 23 and 31 March 2020, and followed weekly for up to about 15 weeks. The data were taken from a study of early T cells in non-severe SARS-CoV-2 infection (dated by TCRdb to 2020 to 2023). In terms of the full investigation: Bulk RNA from unsorted whole blood was used for TCR sequencing, so alpha and beta chains could not be paired.

Including the terminal cysteine and phenylalanine, the CDR3 comprises 14 residues. Just the 42-base CDR3 DNA is kept, in frame starting at base 1. The germline V gene (reference sequence) provides CDR1 DFQATT and CDR2 SNEGSKA. Trimming at the junction amounts to 5 bases on V and 2 bases on J, and the germline ends lie 16 bases apart. Libraries were prepared through 5' RACE. Data came from a NextSeq 500. The TCR library protocol attached unique molecular identifiers to individual cDNA molecules to correct for sequencing error and PCR bias. Both TCR alpha and beta chains were sequenced, and tight co-correlation was observed between alpha and beta sequence abundances in each sample. The source study handled its data this way. Decombinator V4 was used to annotate TCR sequences for V gene, J gene and CDR3. Expanded TCRs were defined as changing significantly between any two time points under a Poisson model with p below 0.0001. TCR abundances were normalised to the total number of TCRs sequenced per sample and were expressed as counts per million. TRAV1-2 paired with TRAJ12, TRAJ20 or TRAJ33 defined MAIT TCRs, while TRAV10 paired with TRAJ18 defined iNKT TCRs. VDJdb, accessed 1 November 2021, was searched for CMV, EBV and SARS-CoV-2 annotated TCRs, excluding TCRs annotated for multiple antigens. TCRdb cleaned the public reads at Q25 with fastp, built clones with MiXCR and kept in-frame beta chains. One record per CDR3 amino acid sequence lists the most common genes and DNA. TCRdb's processing, not the authors', yielded these V and J calls. The sample records over 35,000 distinct CDR3 sequences, roughly a tenth of which are singletons. About 9.9% of the sample lies in the top ten.

Results and caveats for the whole study, not just this receptor: VDJdb matching was skewed toward anti-spike CD8 responses, so virus-specific expansions were likely underestimated and private and CD4 specificities were missed.

The origin of this receptor is an adult who was a healthcare worker with PCR-confirmed SARS-CoV-2 infection or an uninfected control (not recorded which). The rearranged segments are TRBV20-1 and TRBJ2-7; TRBD1 is a weak D gene call, 5 bases matching. The sample comprised whole blood. Here is the DNA: TGCAGTGCTTTTTCCCCGACAGCCCCCTACGAGCAGTACTTC. This encodes CSAFSPTAPYEQYF.